These 6 T cell receptor beta chains were sequenced from one sample in a study of metastatic and nonmetastatic thyroid tumors. TCRdb re-clonotyped the PCR reads through MiXCR. This sample has around 19,000 clones, with approximately 31% found just once. Among the patients, none had received any treatment before thyroid surgery. The material sequenced was blood. Receptor source: a female donor with papillary thyroid cancer or a benign thyroid nodule (not recorded which). Some clones in this sample may be carry-over from other donors' samples.

This clone was recorded a few times. The rearrangement uses TRBV12-3 or TRBV12-4 and TRBJ1-1; no definite D call. The CDR3 totals 13 residues. With 2 bases removed from V and 4 bases from J, the gap between germline ends came to 8 bases. DNA for the CDR3: TGTGCCAGCAGTTTAACCCGTGGCACTGAAGCTTTCTTT. This sequence encodes CASSLTRGTEAFF.

DNA for the CDR3: TGTGCCAGCAGCTTAGACGTCCTGAACACTGAAGCTTTCTTT. This encodes CASSLDVLNTEAFF. The chain has TRBV11-2 and TRBJ1-1; no reliable D call. This CDR3 is 14 amino acids long. V dropped 0 bases and J dropped 0 bases, with 5 bases sitting between them. Germline V gives CDR1 SGHAT, CDR2 FQNNGV.

This clone was detected once. The V call is TRBV20-1, the J call TRBJ2-1; TRBD2 matches at 8 bases. The V gene's germline CDR1 is DFQATT and CDR2 SNEGSKA (reference sequence). After removal of 6 bases from V and 6 bases from J, the junction contained 13 bases not matched to a gene. This CDR3 spans 15 amino acids. This chain's CDR3 is CSAEVGTRVLNEQFF. CDR3 nucleotide sequence: TGCAGTGCAGAAGTCGGGACTAGGGTCCTCAATGAGCAGTTCTTC.

This clone was detected many times. The chain links TRBV11-3 to TRBJ2-1; tentative D call: TRBD2 (6 bases). V was trimmed by 4 bases and J by 14 bases, leaving 15 bases between them. CDR1 is SGHNT and CDR2 is YENEEA in the germline V gene. This CDR3 region has 12 residues. CDR3 sequence (DNA): TGTGCCAGCAGCTCCTATGGGACTGAAGAGTTCTTC. It codes for CASSSYGTEEFF.

As regards this clone: Lacking the conserved final phenylalanine or tryptophan, this CDR3 likely reflects a read error. No DNA is shown, since the ends of the CDR3 on it are uncertain; the CDR3 is the one TCRdb lists. This chain connects TRBV7-9 to TRBJ2-5. Ends included, the CDR3 has 14 residues. CDR1 SEHNR and CDR2 FQNEAQ come from the germline V gene (reference sequence). The CDR3 protein is CASSLSSDPETEYL.

The CDR3: CASSLDVSGFNEQFF. In nucleotides, the CDR3 is TGCGCCAGCAGCTTGGATGTTAGCGGGTTCAATGAGCAGTTCTTC. The chain joins TRBV5-1 to TRBJ2-1, with 7 bases fitting TRBD2. Germline lookup yields CDR1 SGHRS and CDR2 YFSETQ. CDR3 length: 15 residues. The V gene end was trimmed by 0 bases and the J gene end by 6 bases; junction bases not matched to a gene: 6.